Below, one T cell receptor (beta chain) is given with its context. This clone turned up a few times. Its recognized antigen is unknown. No base-level quality is on record; no much larger clone is a single base apart. This record comes from a study of cytomegalovirus exposure and HLA in healthy donors (dated by TCRdb to about 2017). With respect to the entire study: The 650 to 800 repertoires of the first cohort and the 120 validation repertoires were produced on the same platform, according to a later analysis. Along with the approximately 650-subject first cohort, a separate validation cohort of over a hundred different subjects was used. The study was designed to test whether signatures of past pathogen exposure could be identified by cataloging public T cell receptors. The study combined high-throughput TCR immunosequencing, statistical association of individual TCRs with disease status, and machine learning to predict cytomegalovirus infection status. Broader findings and caveats from the paper: Most TCR sequences were observed very rarely across donors, whereas some public TCRs were present in many individuals. The classifier was reported to diagnose cytomegalovirus status with high specificity and sensitivity in both the original and validation cohorts. A later analysis lacked HLA typing for the validation cohort, so it scored co-occurrence in that cohort across all 110 or so repertoires. In the study, some 160 TCR beta chains were listed as associated with cytomegalovirus. In a later analysis, TCRs clustered in the first cohort were found to also tend to co-occur in the roughly 120 validation repertoires, with about 93% of cluster scores above 0. Three of the identified cytomegalovirus-associated TCR beta chains were confirmed in vitro to be specific for cytomegalovirus antigens. According to the authors, the approach could potentially be generalized to other disease states and immunological phenotypes.

Libraries were constructed by the immunoSEQ multiplex PCR assay. Turning to the authors' computational methods: A statistical classification framework was developed to diagnose cytomegalovirus status using the catalog of TCR beta chain sequences. TCRdb obtained this table from immuneACCESS and retained in-frame rearrangements with V and J assigned. These tables miss some clones; where compared with another copy, unresolved V genes account for less than half of the shortfall, and the remainder is unexplained. The V and J calls and clone size come from that table; D and trimming were worked out from the DNA. Within this sample are 150,000 to 180,000 clones, with approximately 86% of them counted one time only. The biggest ten clones account for 20% to 25% of the sample. CDR1 and CDR2 were assigned from the germline V gene as MNHNS and SASEGT. Including cysteine and phenylalanine, the CDR3 has 9 amino acids. Kept here is only the CDR3 DNA, which spans 27 bases and is read in frame from base 1. Trimming at the junction amounts to 10 bases on V and 8 bases on J, and the germline ends lie 8 bases apart.

Separate from the roughly 650-subject first cohort, the validation cohort of roughly 110 subjects was the group to which the donors belonged. The specimen sequenced was PBMCs. The source is a man aged 18 to 30 in good health and CMV-seropositive. In this chain, TRBV6-1 is recombined with TRBJ1-2, with the identity of the D gene unclear. The sequenced DNA: TGTGCCACAGGTCCAGGCTACACCTTC. It codes for CATGPGYTF.